The 32 T cell receptor beta chains in this list originate from one sample, sequenced in a study of blood T cell repertoires in COVID-19. TCRdb's copy holds only in-frame clones and misses some; the assay was immunoSEQ multiplex PCR. The sample holds about 260,000 clones; 80% to 90% are singletons and the top ten take 4.1%. Sequenced material: PBMCs or T cells enriched from blood (not recorded which). Every receptor here comes from a woman aged 25-40 years with acute COVID-19.

CDR3 coding DNA: TGTGCCAGCAGGGAAAGCACAGGGGAGAAGGGCTACACCTTC. Its protein product is CASRESTGEKGYTF. This chain connects TRBV28 to TRBJ1-2; TRBD1 agrees at 7 bases. The CDR3 spans 14 residues. V was pared by 6 bases and J by 8 bases, with 12 bases of the junction left unmatched. From germline, CDR1 is MDHEN and CDR2 SYDVKM.

This chain joins TRBV4-1 and TRBJ1-5, with TRBD1 as a possible D gene (5 bases). V gave up 0 bases and J gave up 5 bases, with 11 bases separating them. Germline CDR1 MGHRA, CDR2 YSYEKL. The CDR3 consists of 15 residues. The CDR3 loop reads CASSQDPGGYQPQHF. The CDR3, as DNA: TGCGCCAGCAGCCAAGATCCGGGGGGATATCAGCCCCAGCATTTT.

V is TRBV3-1 (or the pseudogene TRBV3-2) and J is TRBJ2-7; 7 bases fit TRBD1. The CDR3 contains 14 residues. With V trimmed by 1 base and J by 5 bases, 5 bases remained unmatched. Germline V gives CDR1 LGHDT, CDR2 YNNKEL (reference sequence). CDR3 nucleotides: TGTGCCAGCAGCCAAGTACAGGGGTATGACGAGCAGTACTTC. Its protein product is CASSQVQGYDEQYF.

V usage is TRBV10-3 and J usage is TRBJ2-7; possible D gene TRBD1, 7 bases. The ends were cut back, 4 bases at V and 1 base at J, with 14 bases in the middle. The CDR3 is 15 residues long. CDR1 is ENHRY, CDR2 SYGVKD, per germline. The CDR3 is CAISGRGTASYEQYF. CDR3 DNA: TGTGCCATCAGTGGGAGGGGGACAGCTTCCTACGAGCAGTACTTC.

In this sample, this clone turned up once. The V and J genes are TRBV28 and TRBJ2-2; D is perhaps TRBD2 (5 bases). The CDR3 is 13 amino acids. CDR1 is MDHEN, CDR2 SYDVKM, per germline. The CDR3 here is CASEGSNTGELFF. The CDR3 DNA follows: TGTGCAAGTGAGGGATCGAACACCGGGGAGCTGTTTTTT.

The chain employs TRBV21-1 and TRBJ2-2; TRBD1 is taken as the D call from the table, unchecked against the DNA. TRBV21-1 represents a pseudogene. The CDR3 runs 13 residues. The chain's CDR3 is CASSKKGAGELFF. The CDR3 DNA sequence: TGTGCCAGCAGCAAAAAGGGGGCCGGGGAGCTGTTTTTT.

This rearrangement joins TRBV5-6 to TRBJ2-7; 7 bases are shared with TRBD1. The CDR3 runs to 15 residues. CDR1 is SGHDT and CDR2 is YYEEEE in the germline V gene. The V and J ends lost 4 bases and 3 bases, in that order; junction bases with no gene match: 10. CDR3 loop: CASSPPGQEIYEQYF. CDR3 sequence (DNA): TGTGCCAGCAGCCCCCCCGGACAGGAGATCTACGAGCAGTACTTC.

The chain uses TRBV27 and TRBJ2-7, with D possibly matching TRBD2 (6 bases). Deletions cut 1 base from V and 1 base from J, with 17 bases between. Per the germline V gene, CDR1 is MNHEY and CDR2 is SMNVEV (reference sequence). This CDR3 comprises 17 residues. The CDR3 DNA sequence: TGTGCCAGCAGTTTATTGGGTGCGGGACGGTTTTCCTACGAGCAGTACTTC. This codes for CASSLLGAGRFSYEQYF.

This chain uses TRBV28 with TRBJ1-5; 7 positions agree with TRBD1. The CDR3 extends over 15 amino acids. CDR1 and CDR2 (germline): MDHEN, SYDVKM. V dropped 5 bases and J dropped 1; count of bases not matched to a gene: 5. The CDR3 DNA sequence: TGTGCCAGCAGTGTTACAGGGGTCAGCAATCAGCCCCAGCATTTT. Translated: CASSVTGVSNQPQHF.

The V call is TRBV5-1, the J call TRBJ2-7; TRBD2 aligns across 12 bases. This CDR3 has 17 residues. After removal of 0 bases from V and 4 bases from J, the junction contained 8 bases not matched to a gene. Germline V gene sequence: CDR1 SGHRS, CDR2 YFSETQ. The CDR3 DNA reads as TGCGCCAGCAGCTTGGAAACCGGGACTAGCGGGTTTTACGAGCAGTACTTC. Residues: CASSLETGTSGFYEQYF.

The chain carries TRBV3-1 (or the pseudogene TRBV3-2) and TRBJ2-1; weak D call: TRBD2 (6 bases). Trimming cost V 0 bases and J 1 base, with 10 bases left between them. From germline, CDR1 is LGHDT and CDR2 YNNKEL (reference sequence). The CDR3 is 16 amino acids. Written as DNA, the CDR3 is TGTGCCAGCAGCCAAGATTTAGCGGTGTCCTACAATGAGCAGTTCTTC. It codes for CASSQDLAVSYNEQFF.

The rearrangement uses TRBV4-1 and TRBJ1-1; 7 bases match TRBD1. V lost 0 bases to trimming and J lost 5 bases; unmatched junction nucleotides: 9. Germline V gives CDR1 MGHRA, CDR2 YSYEKL. The CDR3 runs to 16 residues. The CDR3 region is CASSQDSAGGRTEAFF. CDR3 coding DNA: TGCGCCAGCAGCCAAGATTCGGCAGGGGGGAGAACTGAAGCTTTCTTT.

This chain joins TRBV3-1 (or the pseudogene TRBV3-2) and TRBJ2-1; 12 positions agree with TRBD2. CDR3 length equals 17 residues. Trimming cost V 1 base and J 3 bases; bases outside gene matches: 4. Germline CDR1 reads LGHDT; CDR2 reads YNNKEL (reference sequence). For the CDR3, the DNA is TGTGCCAGCAGCCAAGGACTAGCGGGAGAGGTCTACAATGAGCAGTTCTTC. It translates to CASSQGLAGEVYNEQFF.

This chain connects TRBV7-6 to TRBJ2-7, with TRBD1 matching over 8 bases. V lost 5 bases to trimming and J lost 6 bases; unmatched junction nucleotides: 9. CDR3 size: 14 residues. In germline, CDR1 is SGHVS, CDR2 FNYEAQ. This CDR3 reads CASSTRQGSREQYF. CDR3 in DNA: TGTGCCAGCAGCACCAGACAGGGGAGTCGCGAGCAGTACTTC.

The gene calls are TRBV9 and TRBJ2-1; D is unclear. V lost 0 bases, J lost 5 bases, and 9 bases lay in between. The germline gives CDR1 SGDLS, CDR2 YYNGEE. The CDR3 runs to 14 residues. The DNA for the CDR3 is TGTGCCAGCAGCGTAGCTGGAGATGACAATGAGCAGTTCTTC. The encoded protein is CASSVAGDDNEQFF.

V is TRBV18 and J is TRBJ1-1; D may be TRBD1 (5 bases). Germline-derived CDR1 and CDR2 are KGHSH and LQKENI. Trimming removed 3 bases at V and 6 bases at J, with 17 bases between. The CDR3 extends over 15 amino acids. CDR3 DNA: TGTGCCAGCTCACCTAGGGAGGGAGTAGGGGCTGAAGCTTTCTTT. It encodes CASSPREGVGAEAFF.

This chain links TRBV7-9 with TRBJ2-7; the D is unclear. This CDR3 contains 12 residues. CDR1 and CDR2 (germline): SEHNR, FQNEAQ (reference sequence). V shed 4 bases and J shed 4 bases, with 8 bases lying between them. In DNA, the CDR3 is TGTGCCAGCAGCTCAAGCCTTTACGAGCAGTACTTC. As protein: CASSSSLYEQYF.

The V call is TRBV24-1, the J call TRBJ2-2; TRBD1 matches 7 bases. The V gene's germline CDR1 is KGHDR and CDR2 SFDVKD. The CDR3 contains 15 residues. V shed 4 bases, J shed 7 bases, and the junction held 8 bases outside the gene matches. CDR3 residues: CATSDLTTGSGELFF. DNA for the CDR3: TGTGCCACCAGTGACCTAACGACAGGGAGCGGGGAGCTGTTTTTT.

The V call is TRBV11-1, the J call TRBJ1-2; 7 bases fit TRBD1. The CDR3 runs to 14 residues. J lost 3 bases, V lost 2 bases, and 3 bases had no gene match. CDR1 and CDR2 (germline): SGHAT, FQDESV (reference sequence). The CDR3 reads CASSLRTGDYGYTF. CDR3 nucleotide sequence: TGTGCCAGCAGCTTACGTACAGGGGACTATGGCTACACCTTC.

The CDR3 DNA reads TGTGCCAGTTCCCTAGCGGGAGGAACGTCCTACAATGAGCAGTTCTTC. Translating it yields CASSLAGGTSYNEQFF. The chain joins TRBV19 to TRBJ2-1; 11 nucleotides match TRBD2. The germline V gene has CDR1 LNHDA and CDR2 SQIVND (reference sequence). The CDR3 is 16 residues long. J lost 1 base, V lost 8 bases, and 7 bases had no gene match.

This chain joins TRBV7-9 and TRBJ2-1; unclear D gene. The germline gives CDR1 SEHNR, CDR2 FQNEAQ (reference sequence). The CDR3 sequence is 13 residues long. Deletions cut 7 bases from V and 2 bases from J, with 9 bases between. The CDR3 here is CASTPSAYNEQFF. The CDR3 DNA reads as TGTGCCAGCACCCCGTCGGCCTACAATGAGCAGTTCTTC.

The V and J genes are TRBV7-2 and TRBJ2-1; TRBD2 matches 14 bases. Trimming at V came to 5 bases and at J to 5 bases, leaving 11 bases not matched to a gene. The CDR3 has 18 residues. The V gene's germline CDR1 is SGHTA and CDR2 FQGNSA. The CDR3 loop reads CASSTPGLAGVSDNEQFF. As DNA, the CDR3 is TGTGCCAGCAGCACCCCGGGACTAGCGGGAGTTTCGGACAATGAGCAGTTCTTC.

CDR3 bases: TGTGCCAGTAGTATCCTTTCATCCGTGGGCAACACTGAAGCTTTCTTT. Amino acids: CASSILSSVGNTEAFF. The rearrangement uses TRBV19 and TRBJ1-1; no clear D gene. Trimming pared 3 bases from V and 2 bases from J, leaving 16 bases between. Germline V gene data show CDR1 as LNHDA and CDR2 as SQIVND (reference sequence). This CDR3 has 16 amino acids.

This chain uses TRBV28 with TRBJ2-5; D possibly corresponds to TRBD1 (5 bases). Germline loops: CDR1 MDHEN, CDR2 SYDVKM. The CDR3 covers 16 residues. Trimming removed 3 bases from V and 7 bases from J, with 21 bases in between. Here the CDR3 DNA reads TGTGCCAGCAGTTTTAGTTTGGCAGGGCAAGACGTGACCCAGTACTTC. As protein: CASSFSLAGQDVTQYF.

The rearrangement uses TRBV11-3 and TRBJ1-1; the D gene is possibly TRBD1 (6 bases). V was trimmed by 2 bases and J by 4 bases, leaving 8 bases between them. CDR3 size: 13 residues. CDR1 is SGHNT, CDR2 YENEEA, per germline. CDR3 DNA: TGTGCCAGCAGCTTAAAAGGGGGCACTGAAGCTTTCTTT. Translating it yields CASSLKGGTEAFF.

This rearrangement joins TRBV5-1 to TRBJ2-3; D is uncertain. CDR1 and CDR2 (germline): SGHRS, YFSETQ. V was cut by 2 bases and J by 2 bases, with 9 bases left in between. The CDR3 totals 14 residues. The CDR3 DNA reads as TGCGCCAGCAGCTTCAATCAGGCCACAGATACGCAGTATTTT. It codes for CASSFNQATDTQYF.

The rearrangement joins TRBV28 to TRBJ2-1; 7 nucleotides match TRBD1. V gave up 8 bases and J gave up 0 bases; unmatched junction bases: 7. From germline, CDR1 is MDHEN and CDR2 SYDVKM. The CDR3 totals 15 residues. Here the CDR3 reads CASRLQGTSYNEQFF. The CDR3 region has the DNA TGTGCCAGCCGATTACAGGGGACCTCCTACAATGAGCAGTTCTTC. Full variable domain (rest looked up from reference TRBV28 and TRBJ2-1): DVKVTQSSRYLVKRTGEKVFLECVQDMDHENMFWYRQDPGLGLRLIYFSYDVKMKEKGDIPEGYSVSREKKERFSLILESASTNQTSMYLCASRLQGTSYNEQFFGPGTRLTVL.

The chain's CDR3 is CASSQGTGQLSGANVLTF. In DNA, the CDR3 is TGTGCCAGCAGCCAAGGGACCGGACAGCTCTCTGGGGCCAACGTCCTGACTTTC. The chain is built from TRBV4-2 and TRBJ2-6, with TRBD1 as a possible D gene (6 bases). With 1 base removed from V and 0 bases from J, the gap between germline ends came to 13 bases. Germline CDR1 LGHNA, CDR2 YNFKEQ. The CDR3 has 18 amino acids.

This sequence joins TRBV27 and TRBJ2-1, with 8 bases fitting TRBD1. V dropped 10 bases and J dropped 8; count of bases not matched to a gene: 22. This CDR3 spans 17 amino acids. From germline, CDR1 is MNHEY and CDR2 SMNVEV (reference sequence). CDR3 in amino acids: CATKETGERSPWDEQFF. Written as DNA, the CDR3 is TGTGCCACCAAGGAGACAGGGGAGCGGTCACCTTGGGATGAGCAGTTCTTC.

The chain couples TRBV24-1 to TRBJ2-1; 12 positions agree with TRBD2. CDR1 is KGHDR, CDR2 SFDVKD, per germline. V lost 5 bases, J lost 6 bases, and 7 bases stayed unmatched. The CDR3 runs 16 residues. The CDR3 here is CATSGRLAGVGNEQFF. The CDR3 nucleotides read TGTGCCACCAGTGGGCGACTAGCGGGAGTTGGCAATGAGCAGTTCTTC.

The CDR3 spells CASPGAYGYTF. DNA of the CDR3: TGTGCCAGCCCAGGGGCGTATGGCTACACCTTC. The rearrangement joins TRBV7-9 to TRBJ1-2; D may be TRBD1 (6 bases). V lost 8 bases and J 5 bases, leaving 9 bases between the germline ends. The germline V gene encodes CDR1 SEHNR and CDR2 FQNEAQ (reference sequence). The CDR3 loop spans 11 amino acids.

The chain carries TRBV28 and TRBJ2-3, with D possibly matching TRBD2 (6 bases). Germline CDR1 is MDHEN and CDR2 is SYDVKM. The CDR3 spans 13 residues. V was cut by 3 bases and J by 4 bases, with 8 bases left in between. CDR3 protein: CASSLEGPDTQYF. In DNA form, the CDR3 reads TGTGCCAGCAGTTTGGAGGGCCCAGATACGCAGTATTTT.